These 21 T cell receptor beta chains share one sample of origin, sequenced in a study of control samples from healthy donors and cancer patients. Here immunoSEQ multiplex PCR was the method, and the copy in TCRdb shows in-frame clones only, minus some. The data contain 100,000 to 150,000 clones, around 90% of them singletons. Sequencing input: blood. The receptor source for this set is a man in his late teens or twenties in good health.

This chain uses TRBV9 with TRBJ2-5; 15 positions agree with TRBD2. The germline CDR1 and CDR2 sequences are SGDLS and YYNGEE. This CDR3 is built from 16 residues. V shed 2 bases and J 2 bases; nucleotides not matched to a gene: 1. In DNA, the CDR3 is TGTGCCAGCAGCGTGGGGACTAGCGGGGGGCAAGAGACCCAGTACTTC. This sequence encodes CASSVGTSGGQETQYF.

The chain combines TRBV7-6 with TRBJ2-5; D is possibly TRBD1 (7 bases). Per the germline V gene, CDR1 is SGHVS and CDR2 is FNYEAQ. The ends were cut back, 6 bases at V and 4 bases at J, with 15 bases in the middle. This CDR3 has 14 amino acids. The DNA for the CDR3 is TGTGCCAGCAGTTCCCCCCAGGGGGGAGAGACCCAGTACTTC. It codes for CASSSPQGGETQYF.

About this clone itself: Other DNA sequences within the sample encode an identical CDR3. The chain recombines TRBV29-1 with TRBJ2-1, with D possibly being TRBD2 (5 bases). Germline V gene lookup returns CDR1 SQVTM and CDR2 ANQGSEA. This CDR3 is built from 14 residues. With 6 bases removed from V and 4 bases from J, the gap between germline ends came to 16 bases. Here the CDR3 DNA reads TGCAGCGTCGACAATGGAGGAGGTTACAATGAGCAGTTCTTC. Translation: CSVDNGGGYNEQFF.

The rearrangement uses TRBV27 and TRBJ2-3; D unclear. V lost 5 bases, J lost 7 bases, and 10 bases lay in between. The germline V gene has CDR1 MNHEY and CDR2 SMNVEV (reference sequence). The CDR3 is 12 residues long. The CDR3 DNA sequence: TGTGCCAGCAGTCGCCTTGACAATACGCAGTATTTT. As protein: CASSRLDNTQYF.

This chain uses TRBV25-1 with TRBJ2-1, with a tentative D call TRBD2 (6 bases). The CDR3 has 14 amino acids. Germline CDR1 MGHDK, CDR2 SYGVNS. With 6 bases removed from V and 8 bases from J, the gap between germline ends came to 17 bases. CDR3 region: CASSASAVSDEQFF. In DNA, the CDR3 is TGTGCCAGCAGCGCTAGCGCTGTTAGCGATGAGCAGTTCTTC.

The chain links TRBV7-9 to TRBJ2-1; D gene ambiguous. The germline V gene encodes CDR1 SEHNR and CDR2 FQNEAQ (reference sequence). V was clipped by 3 bases and J by 6 bases, with 18 bases between them. The CDR3 loop spans 16 amino acids. The CDR3 coding sequence is TGTGCCAGCAGCTTCCCCCTTGGCTATAAATCCAATGAGCAGTTCTTC. Encoded protein: CASSFPLGYKSNEQFF.

V gene TRBV14 combines with J gene TRBJ2-1; D might be TRBD1 (6 bases). V was pared by 3 bases and J by 0 bases, with 21 bases between. CDR1 SGHDN and CDR2 FVKESK come from the germline V gene. The CDR3 length is 19 residues. In DNA form, the CDR3 reads TGTGCCAGCAGCCACCGAGGGGGAGATTATCATGTCTCCTACAATGAGCAGTTCTTC. Translation gives CASSHRGGDYHVSYNEQFF.

V and J are TRBV4-3 and TRBJ2-2; D is possibly TRBD1 or TRBD2 (5 bases each). The germline V gene encodes CDR1 LGHNA and CDR2 YSLEER. The CDR3 covers 16 residues. Trimming took 0 bases from V and 4 from J, leaving 12 bases between them. The CDR3 nucleotides read TGCGCCAGCAGCCAAGAAACCGGGACCACCACCGGGGAGCTGTTTTTT. Protein sequence: CASSQETGTTTGELFF.

The chain carries TRBV7-9 and TRBJ2-4; a weak D match, TRBD2 (6 bases). The germline V and J ends were trimmed by 3 bases and 0 bases, with 12 bases remaining between them. CDR1 and CDR2 from the germline V gene are SEHNR and FQNEAQ (reference sequence). This CDR3 has 16 amino acids. CDR3 in DNA: TGTGCCAGCAGCTTGGGGACTCTGTTAGCCAAAAACATTCAGTACTTC. Translated, it gives CASSLGTLLAKNIQYF.

V usage is TRBV5-5 and J usage is TRBJ1-6; the D gene is possibly TRBD1 (6 bases). CDR1 and CDR2 from the germline V gene are SGHKS and YYEKEE (reference sequence). This CDR3 has 15 amino acids. V gave up 4 bases and J gave up 5 bases, with 13 bases separating them. CDR3 DNA sequence: TGTGCCAGCAGCCCCTACGGGGGCAATAATTCACCCCTCCACTTT. Translating gives CASSPYGGNNSPLHF.

The chain uses TRBV25-1 and TRBJ2-1, with 7 bases aligning to TRBD2. From germline, CDR1 is MGHDK and CDR2 SYGVNS. There are 16 residues in the CDR3. The trim removed 4 bases at V and 0 bases at J, leaving 6 bases unmatched. In nucleotides, the CDR3 is TGTGCCAGCAGTGCCGGGACTAACTACTCCTACAATGAGCAGTTCTTC. Residues: CASSAGTNYSYNEQFF. The whole variable domain, filled in from reference TRBV25-1 and TRBJ2-1, reads EADIYQTPRYLVIGTGKKITLECSQTMGHDKMYWYQQDPGMELHLIHYSYGVNSTEKGDLSSESTVSRIRTEHFPLTLESARPSHTSQYLCASSAGTNYSYNEQFFGPGTRLTVL.

The rearrangement links TRBV3-1 (or the pseudogene TRBV3-2) to TRBJ2-7, with TRBD1 matching 9 bases. Trimming cost V 4 bases and J 5 bases; bases outside gene matches: 6. CDR1 is LGHDT and CDR2 is YNNKEL in the germline V gene (reference sequence). This CDR3 comprises 14 residues. The CDR3 DNA follows: TGTGCCAGCAGCCGCACGCGACAGGGGGACGAGCAGTACTTC. It specifies CASSRTRQGDEQYF.

The V call is TRBV11-2, the J call TRBJ1-1; tentative D call: TRBD1 (5 bases). Trimming removed 5 bases from V and 5 bases from J, with 9 bases in between. Looked up from germline, CDR1 is SGHAT and CDR2 is FQNNGV. The CDR3 contains 12 residues. CDR3 amino acids: CASSAAGTEAFF. The DNA of the CDR3 is TGTGCCAGCAGCGCAGCAGGGACTGAAGCTTTCTTT.

This clone was observed a few times. This chain uses TRBV25-1 with TRBJ2-5; the D is unclear. Looked up from germline, CDR1 is MGHDK and CDR2 is SYGVNS. The CDR3 covers 12 residues. The V and J ends lost 4 bases and 2 bases respectively, with 5 bases between them. The CDR3 here is CASSGIQETQYF. The CDR3 DNA reads TGTGCCAGCAGTGGAATACAAGAGACCCAGTACTTC. Looking up the rest from reference TRBV25-1 and TRBJ2-5 gives the full variable domain: EADIYQTPRYLVIGTGKKITLECSQTMGHDKMYWYQQDPGMELHLIHYSYGVNSTEKGDLSSESTVSRIRTEHFPLTLESARPSHTSQYLCASSGIQETQYFGPGTRLLVL.

The chain recombines TRBV5-1 with TRBJ1-3; D not certain. The ends were cut back, 0 bases at V and 2 bases at J, with 9 bases in the middle. There are 15 residues in the CDR3. Germline V gene data show CDR1 as SGHRS and CDR2 as YFSETQ. The CDR3 sequence is CASSLGGEPGNTIYF. In DNA, the CDR3 is TGCGCCAGCAGCTTGGGCGGGGAACCTGGAAACACCATATATTTT.

The V call is TRBV18, the J call TRBJ1-6; 7 bases match TRBD1. Germline-derived CDR1 and CDR2 are KGHSH and LQKENI. V was clipped by 3 bases and J by 7 bases; unmatched bases: 3. The CDR3 loop spans 14 amino acids. In nucleotides, the CDR3 is TGTGCCAGCTCACCGGGACAGCCCAATTCACCCCTCCACTTT. This encodes CASSPGQPNSPLHF.

As to this clone: Additional DNA sequences in this sample encode the identical CDR3. This chain links TRBV28 with TRBJ2-7; D uncertain. V shed 3 bases and J shed 0 bases, with 9 bases lying between them. The CDR3 length is 14 residues. Per germline, CDR1 MDHEN and CDR2 SYDVKM. CDR3 DNA sequence: TGTGCCAGCAGTTTCCGTGGGTCCTCCTACGAGCAGTACTTC. Amino acid sequence: CASSFRGSSYEQYF.

The chain is built from TRBV4-2 and TRBJ1-1; D gene uncertain. Trimming took 4 bases from V and 7 from J, leaving 16 bases between them. This CDR3 contains 14 residues. CDR1 is LGHNA and CDR2 is YNFKEQ in the germline V gene. CDR3 DNA sequence: TGTGCCAGCAGCCCCCCCCAGGCCCTATTTGAAGCTTTCTTT. Protein: CASSPPQALFEAFF.

The chain is built from TRBV10-2 and TRBJ1-4; TRBD1 aligns across 9 bases. The germline gives CDR1 WSHSY, CDR2 SAAADI. The V gene end was trimmed by 6 bases and the J gene end by 8 bases; junction bases not matched to a gene: 7. There are 14 residues in the CDR3. CDR3 protein: CASRDRGRREKLFF. The CDR3 nucleotides are TGCGCCAGCAGGGACAGGGGCCGGAGGGAAAAACTGTTTTTT.

The rearrangement links TRBV19 to TRBJ1-2; no definite D call. The CDR3 is 14 amino acids. V was shortened by 3 bases and J by 4 bases, with 12 bases between the two germline ends. Germline V gene sequence: CDR1 LNHDA, CDR2 SQIVND (reference sequence). The CDR3 sequence: CASSMELVRYGYTF. In DNA, the CDR3 is TGTGCCAGTAGTATGGAACTGGTGCGCTATGGCTACACCTTC.

The J gene is TRBJ2-7, the V gene TRBV14; maybe TRBD1 (5 bases). Trimming left V 2 bases short and J 3 bases short, with 5 bases between. Germline CDR1 and CDR2: SGHDN and FVKESK. The CDR3 runs 12 residues. The CDR3 DNA follows: TGTGCCAGCAGCCAACAGGGCTACGAGCAGTACTTC. Translation gives CASSQQGYEQYF.